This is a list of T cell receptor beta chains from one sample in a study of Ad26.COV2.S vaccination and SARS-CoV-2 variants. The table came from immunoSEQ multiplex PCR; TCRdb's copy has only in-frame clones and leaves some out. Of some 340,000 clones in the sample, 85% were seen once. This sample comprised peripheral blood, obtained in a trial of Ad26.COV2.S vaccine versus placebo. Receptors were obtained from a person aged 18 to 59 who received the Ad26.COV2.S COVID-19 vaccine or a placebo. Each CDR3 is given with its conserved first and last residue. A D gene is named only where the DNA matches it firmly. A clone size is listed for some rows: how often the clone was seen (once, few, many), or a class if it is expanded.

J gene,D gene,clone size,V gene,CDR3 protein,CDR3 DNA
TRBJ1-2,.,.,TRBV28,CASSPGQPLYGYTF,TGTGCCAGCAGCCCCGGGCAGCCCCTCTATGGCTACACCTTC
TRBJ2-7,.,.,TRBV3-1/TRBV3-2,CASSQVGSSYEQYF,TGTGCCAGCAGCCAAGTGGGAAGCTCCTACGAGCAGTACTTC
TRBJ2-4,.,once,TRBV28,CASSLSGGAKNIQYF,TGTGCCAGCAGTCTGTCCGGGGGTGCCAAAAACATTCAGTACTTC
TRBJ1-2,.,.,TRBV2,CASSVLLGPNYGYTF,TGTGCCAGCAGTGTCCTTTTGGGTCCTAACTATGGCTACACCTTC
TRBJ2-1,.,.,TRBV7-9,CASSFPLSDRRGEQFF,TGTGCCAGCAGCTTCCCCTTGAGCGACAGGAGGGGTGAGCAGTTCTTC
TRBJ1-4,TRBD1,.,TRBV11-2,CASSLDSWDRGEDNEKLFF,TGTGCCAGCAGCTTAGATAGTTGGGACAGGGGCGAAGATAATGAAAAACTGTTTTTT
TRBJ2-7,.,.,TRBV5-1,CASSPFTEGYEQYF,TGCGCCAGCAGCCCTTTTACAGAAGGCTACGAGCAGTACTTC
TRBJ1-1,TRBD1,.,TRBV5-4,CASRLTGGTEAFF,TGTGCCAGCAGGTTAACAGGGGGCACTGAAGCTTTCTTT
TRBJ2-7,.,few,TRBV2,CASSVLQGYEQYF,TGTGCCAGCAGTGTTCTCCAGGGATACGAGCAGTACTTC
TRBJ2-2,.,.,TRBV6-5,CASRRSGITGELFF,TGTGCCAGCCGGCGTTCCGGGATCACCGGGGAGCTGTTTTTT
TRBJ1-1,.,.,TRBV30,CAGQRTVNTEAFF,TGTGCCGGGCAAAGGACGGTGAACACTGAAGCTTTCTTT
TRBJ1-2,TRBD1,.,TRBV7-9,CASSSTGWDGYTF,TGTGCCAGCAGCTCGACAGGGTGGGATGGCTACACCTTC
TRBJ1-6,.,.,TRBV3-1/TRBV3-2,CASSQASIEGNSPLHF,TGTGCCAGCAGCCAGGCCAGTATAGAAGGTAATTCACCCCTCCACTTT
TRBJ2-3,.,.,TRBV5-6,CASSLEPGDTQYF,TGTGCCAGCAGCTTGGAACCGGGTGATACGCAGTATTTT
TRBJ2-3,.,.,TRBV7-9,CASSLRSAGGTDTQYF,TGTGCCAGCAGCCTTCGGTCTGCTGGGGGCACAGATACGCAGTATTTT
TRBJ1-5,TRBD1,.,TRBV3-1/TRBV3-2,CASSQDLWDSQHF,TGTGCCAGCAGCCAAGATCTTTGGGACAGCCAGCATTTT
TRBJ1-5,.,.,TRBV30,CAWSVIGNQPQHF,TGTGCCTGGAGTGTAATAGGCAATCAGCCCCAGCATTTT
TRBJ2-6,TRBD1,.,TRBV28,CASSFLGQGASGANVLTF,TGTGCCAGCAGTTTCTTGGGGCAGGGGGCGAGCGGGGCCAACGTCCTGACTTTC
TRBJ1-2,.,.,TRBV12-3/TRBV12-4,CASSSLGDGYTF,TGTGCCAGCAGTTCCCTGGGGGATGGCTACACCTTC
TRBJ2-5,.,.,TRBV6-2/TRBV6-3,CASSHPETQYF,TGTGCCAGCAGTCATCCCGAGACCCAGTACTTC
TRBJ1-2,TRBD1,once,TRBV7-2,CASSLTRDRGNGYTF,TGTGCCAGCAGCTTAACCCGGGACAGGGGAAATGGCTACACCTTC
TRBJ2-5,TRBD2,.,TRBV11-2,CASSPWTSGAGKTQYF,TGTGCCAGCAGCCCCTGGACTAGCGGGGCGGGAAAGACCCAGTACTTC
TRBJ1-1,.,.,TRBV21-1,CASSNDRGGMNTEAFF,TGTGCCAGCAGCAATGACAGGGGGGGGATGAACACTGAAGCTTTCTTT
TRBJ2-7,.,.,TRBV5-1,CASSLSEQYEQYF,TGCGCCAGCAGCCTTAGCGAACAATACGAGCAGTACTTC
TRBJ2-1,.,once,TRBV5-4,CASSSGLAYNEQFF,TGTGCCAGCAGCTCCGGACTCGCCTACAATGAGCAGTTCTTC
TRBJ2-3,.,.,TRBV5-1,CASSLGGSTDTQYF,TGCGCCAGCAGCTTAGGGGGAAGCACAGATACGCAGTATTTT
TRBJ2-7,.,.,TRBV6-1,CASSEAGDSYEQYF,TGTGCCAGCAGTGAAGCGGGCGACAGTTACGAGCAGTACTTC
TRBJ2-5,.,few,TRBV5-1,CASSFTVIAETQYF,TGCGCCAGCAGCTTTACAGTAATTGCGGAGACCCAGTACTTC
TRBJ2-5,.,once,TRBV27,CASRSWRAQETQYF,TGTGCCAGCAGAAGTTGGAGGGCCCAAGAGACCCAGTACTTC
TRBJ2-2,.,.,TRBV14,CASSILSGHFPTGELFF,TGTGCCAGCAGCATACTCTCGGGCCATTTCCCCACCGGGGAGCTGTTTTTT
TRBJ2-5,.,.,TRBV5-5,CASRQVVPGETQYF,TGTGCCAGCAGACAAGTCGTCCCTGGTGAGACCCAGTACTTC
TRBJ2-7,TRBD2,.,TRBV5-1,CASSFPSGGLSYEQYF,TGCGCCAGCAGCTTTCCTAGCGGGGGCCTTTCCTACGAGCAGTACTTC
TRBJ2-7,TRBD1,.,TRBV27,CASSLAGGYYEQYF,TGTGCCAGCAGTTTGGCAGGGGGATACTACGAGCAGTACTTC
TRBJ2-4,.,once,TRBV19,CASSIPRARLAKNIQYF,TGTGCCAGTAGTATCCCCAGGGCCCGGTTAGCCAAAAACATTCAGTACTTC
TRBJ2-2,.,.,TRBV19,CASSIQGANTGELFF,TGTGCCAGTAGTATCCAGGGAGCGAACACCGGGGAGCTGTTTTTT
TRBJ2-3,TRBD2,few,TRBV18,CASSPASGGVTDTQYF,TGTGCCAGCTCACCGGCTAGCGGGGGGGTCACAGATACGCAGTATTTT
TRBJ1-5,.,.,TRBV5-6,CASSHVGRTAEPQHF,TGTGCCAGCAGCCATGTAGGACGGACGGCGGAGCCCCAGCATTTT
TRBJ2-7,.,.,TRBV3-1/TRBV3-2,CASSRQGGEQYF,TGTGCCAGCAGCCGACAGGGAGGCGAGCAGTACTTC
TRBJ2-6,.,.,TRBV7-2,CASSLSLSSGANVLTF,TGTGCCAGCAGCTTATCTCTGAGCTCTGGGGCCAACGTCCTGACTTTC
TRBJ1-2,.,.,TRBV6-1,CASSEPGGMGGYTF,TGTGCCAGCAGTGAGCCCGGTGGGATGGGGGGCTACACCTTC
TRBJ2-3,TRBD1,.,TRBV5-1,CASRLDRYPDTQYF,TGCGCCAGCAGGTTGGACAGGTACCCAGATACGCAGTATTTT
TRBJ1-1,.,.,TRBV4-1,CASSRDTEAFF,TGCGCCAGCAGCCGGGACACTGAAGCTTTCTTT
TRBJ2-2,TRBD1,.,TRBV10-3,CAISDIQGAIGELFF,TGTGCCATCAGTGATATTCAGGGGGCGATCGGGGAGCTGTTTTTT
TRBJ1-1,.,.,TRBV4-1,CASSQDLAGMNTEAFF,TGCGCCAGCAGCCAAGATCTGGCGGGCATGAACACTGAAGCTTTCTTT
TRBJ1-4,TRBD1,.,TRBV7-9,CASSGTGPTNEKLFF,TGTGCCAGCAGCGGGACAGGTCCAACTAATGAAAAACTGTTTTTT
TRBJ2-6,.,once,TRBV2,CASSVFGSGANVLTF,TGTGCCAGCAGTGTTTTCGGATCTGGGGCCAACGTCCTGACTTTC
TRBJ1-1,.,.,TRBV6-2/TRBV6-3,CASSYSQAPAFF,TGTGCCAGCAGTTACTCCCAGGCGCCAGCTTTCTTT
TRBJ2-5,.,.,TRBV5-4,CASSPTRGAETQYF,TGTGCCAGCAGCCCCACCCGGGGGGCTGAGACCCAGTACTTC
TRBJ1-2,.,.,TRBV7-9,CASSLPEQTGYTF,TGTGCCAGCAGCTTACCAGAGCAAACGGGCTACACCTTC
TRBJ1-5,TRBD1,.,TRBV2,CASSERQGYNQPQHF,TGTGCCAGCAGTGAAAGACAGGGCTACAATCAGCCCCAGCATTTT